Here is one TCR beta chain with its context. The antigen remains undetermined. Primers: 60 Vbeta forward and 13 Jbeta reverse. Some clones are missing from TCRdb's copy, which holds only in-frame ones; the method was immunoSEQ multiplex PCR. This sample has 35,000 to 45,000 clones, with 70% to 80% found just once. The data were taken from a study of cytomegalovirus exposure and HLA in healthy donors. Study in general: In an earlier analysis, 90 million to 130 million unique TCR beta sequences were found from some 200 million T cells.

Nominal health characterized the donors when sampled, though unrecorded immune exposures were likely. Germline lookup yields CDR1 SEHNR and CDR2 FQNEAQ (reference sequence). V lost 2 bases and J lost 4, with 11 bases in between. The CDR3 covers 15 residues. Overall study findings and caveats: Clonal expansion was found to be greater in HLA-associated TCR beta chains than in equally common others in a later analysis. The study carried out a later analysis of TCR beta sequences. It associated 15,000 to 20,000 of them with specific HLA alleles at a false discovery rate of 0.05.

The sequence was obtained from a woman in her 30s in good health and CMV-seropositive. V gene TRBV7-9 combines with J gene TRBJ2-2; a possible D gene is TRBD1 (5 bases). The sample consisted of PBMCs. In nucleotides, the CDR3 is TGTGCCAGCAGCTTAATTGCCAGGGCCACCGGGGAGCTGTTTTTT. Protein product: CASSLIARATGELFF.